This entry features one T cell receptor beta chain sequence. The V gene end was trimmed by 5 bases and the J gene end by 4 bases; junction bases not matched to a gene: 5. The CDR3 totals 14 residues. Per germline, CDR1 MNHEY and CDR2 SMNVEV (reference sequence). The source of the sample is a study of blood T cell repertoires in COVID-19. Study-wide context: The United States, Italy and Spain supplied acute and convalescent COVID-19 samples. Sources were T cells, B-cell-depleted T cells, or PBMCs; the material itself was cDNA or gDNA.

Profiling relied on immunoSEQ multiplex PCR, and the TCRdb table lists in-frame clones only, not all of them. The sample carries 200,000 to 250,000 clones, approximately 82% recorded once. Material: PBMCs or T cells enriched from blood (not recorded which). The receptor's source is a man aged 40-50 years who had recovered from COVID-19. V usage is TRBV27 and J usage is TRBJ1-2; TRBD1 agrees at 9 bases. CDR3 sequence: CASSTGGESYGYTF. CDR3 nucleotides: TGTGCCAGCAGTACAGGGGGCGAGAGCTATGGCTACACCTTC.